A selection of T cell receptor beta chains follows, all from one sample in a study of identical twins. Each CDR3 protein is one row after TCRdb ran MiXCR on the 5' RACE reads. The sample lists approximately 240,000 distinct CDR3 sequences; roughly 13% were seen once. The source material was memory (CD45RO+) T cells sorted from blood. Receptors were obtained from a woman aged 18 to 35 in good health. Both conserved end residues are part of each CDR3. The order of the fields is D gene, clone size, J gene, V gene, CDR3 protein, CDR3 DNA. D genes are given only for firm matches. Some rows mark clone size as missing; the rest say once, few, many or name a class of expanded clone.

. . TRBJ1-5 TRBV19 CASREQDTPYQPQHF TGTGCCAGTAGAGAACAGGACACGCCTTATCAGCCCCAGCATTTT
TRBD1 few TRBJ2-1 TRBV11-3 CASSKGQGAHNEQFF TGTGCCAGCAGCAAAGGACAGGGGGCCCACAATGAGCAGTTCTTC
. few TRBJ2-7 TRBV5-1 CASSLEWSYEQYF TGCGCCAGCAGCTTGGAGTGGAGCTACGAGCAGTACTTC
TRBD2 . TRBJ2-5 TRBV9 CAKTPGLAEFEETQYF TGTGCCAAGACACCCGGACTAGCGGAGTTTGAGGAGACCCAGTACTTC
. few TRBJ2-1 TRBV24-1 CATSDFGAAQFF TGTGCCACCAGTGATTTCGGAGCCGCACAGTTCTTC
TRBD1 many TRBJ2-5 TRBV29-1 CSVYGQGKETQYF TGCAGCGTCTACGGACAGGGGAAAGAGACCCAGTACTTC
. . TRBJ2-7 TRBV2 CASRGIYEQYF TGTGCCAGCAGAGGGATTTACGAGCAGTACTTC
TRBD2 . TRBJ2-5 TRBV24-1 CATSDSGLAGETQYF TGTGCCACCAGTGATTCGGGACTAGCGGGAGAGACCCAGTACTTC
. few TRBJ1-6 TRBV7-3 CASSLTGSNNSPLHF TGTGCCAGCAGCTTAACGGGGAGCAATAATTCACCCCTCCACTTT
. . TRBJ2-7 TRBV7-9 CASSLGVSPNEQYF TGTGCCAGCAGCTTAGGCGTCTCCCCGAACGAGCAGTACTTC
. few TRBJ1-2 TRBV27 CASSLLWGIYGYTF TGTGCCAGCAGTTTACTGTGGGGGATCTATGGCTACACCTTC
. many TRBJ1-2 TRBV5-1 CASSPILTANYGYTF TGCGCCAGCAGCCCTATCTTGACAGCTAACTATGGCTACACCTTC
. . TRBJ2-3 TRBV5-6 CASNLQGPATDTQYF TGTGCCAGCAACCTTCAGGGTCCCGCGACAGATACGCAGTATTTT
. . TRBJ1-1 TRBV5-6 CASSPPPAFF TGTGCCAGCAGCCCGCCACCAGCTTTCTTT
TRBD2 . TRBJ2-3 TRBV6-4 CAIKPAQGLAGYDSTDTQYF TGTGCCATCAAACCTGCCCAGGGTCTAGCGGGCTATGACAGCACAGATACGCAGTATTTT
. once TRBJ2-5 TRBV20-1 CSARGARETQYF TGCAGTGCTAGGGGGGCTCGAGAGACCCAGTACTTC
TRBD1 . TRBJ2-7 TRBV12-3/TRBV12-4 CASTRGTGLAEQYF TGTGCCAGCACCCGAGGGACAGGGTTGGCCGAGCAGTACTTC
TRBD2 few TRBJ2-2 TRBV15 CATSLGSGGTGELFF TGTGCCACCAGCCTCGGAAGCGGGGGAACCGGGGAGCTGTTTTTT
. few TRBJ2-3 TRBV20-1 CSATPLATVEDTQYF TGCAGTGCTACCCCCTTAGCGACCGTCGAAGATACGCAGTATTTT
. many TRBJ2-5 TRBV14 CASSQDLGTQYF TGTGCCAGCAGCCAAGATCTCGGGACCCAGTACTTC
. few TRBJ1-5 TRBV2 CASRGGTRGNQPQHF TGTGCCAGCAGAGGGGGGACACGCGGCAATCAGCCCCAGCATTTT
. . TRBJ2-7 TRBV10-1 CASSPSAGYEQYF TGCGCCAGCAGCCCCTCCGCGGGCTACGAGCAGTACTTC
. . TRBJ2-7 TRBV6-5 CASTRASEQYF TGTGCCAGCACCCGTGCCTCCGAGCAGTACTTC
TRBD2 . TRBJ2-1 TRBV20-1 CSARVASGRYNEQFF TGCAGTGCTAGAGTGGCTAGCGGGAGGTACAATGAGCAGTTCTTC
. . TRBJ1-1 TRBV14 CASSQGARVTEAFF TGTGCCAGCAGCCAAGGGGCACGAGTTACTGAAGCTTTCTTT
. few TRBJ2-3 TRBV15 CATSRERVVDTQYF TGTGCCACCAGCAGAGAAAGGGTCGTGGATACGCAGTATTTT
. few TRBJ2-6 TRBV7-9 CASSERRSSGANVLTF TGTGCCAGCAGCGAAAGACGTAGCTCTGGGGCCAACGTCCTGACTTTC
TRBD1 . TRBJ1-3 TRBV20-1 CSARDTGGSGNTIYF TGCAGTGCTAGAGATACAGGGGGATCTGGAAACACCATATATTTT
. . TRBJ1-1 TRBV20-1 CSARDGQGATEAFF TGCAGTGCTAGAGATGGCCAGGGCGCGACTGAAGCTTTCTTT
TRBD2 few TRBJ2-3 TRBV7-2 CASSLAAGGSDTQYF TGTGCCAGCAGCTTAGCGGCGGGAGGGTCAGATACGCAGTATTTT
. few TRBJ2-1 TRBV9 CASSVALARNEQFF TGTGCCAGCAGCGTAGCTCTAGCGCGGAATGAGCAGTTCTTC
. few TRBJ1-6 TRBV2 CASTAGSNSPLHF TGTGCCAGCACGGCGGGGAGTAATTCACCCCTCCACTTT
TRBD2 . TRBJ2-5 TRBV15 CATSRGWGGETQYF TGTGCCACCAGCAGAGGTTGGGGGGGAGAGACCCAGTACTTC
TRBD2 . TRBJ2-7 TRBV12-3/TRBV12-4 CASSAGGGTYEQYF TGTGCCAGCAGTGCTGGGGGGGGGACCTACGAGCAGTACTTC
. . TRBJ1-5 TRBV4-1 CASSRNRNQPQHF TGCGCCAGCAGCCGGAACAGGAATCAGCCCCAGCATTTT
TRBD2 few TRBJ2-3 TRBV6-2/TRBV6-3 CASGGRVTDTQYF TGTGCCAGCGGCGGGAGAGTTACAGATACGCAGTATTTT